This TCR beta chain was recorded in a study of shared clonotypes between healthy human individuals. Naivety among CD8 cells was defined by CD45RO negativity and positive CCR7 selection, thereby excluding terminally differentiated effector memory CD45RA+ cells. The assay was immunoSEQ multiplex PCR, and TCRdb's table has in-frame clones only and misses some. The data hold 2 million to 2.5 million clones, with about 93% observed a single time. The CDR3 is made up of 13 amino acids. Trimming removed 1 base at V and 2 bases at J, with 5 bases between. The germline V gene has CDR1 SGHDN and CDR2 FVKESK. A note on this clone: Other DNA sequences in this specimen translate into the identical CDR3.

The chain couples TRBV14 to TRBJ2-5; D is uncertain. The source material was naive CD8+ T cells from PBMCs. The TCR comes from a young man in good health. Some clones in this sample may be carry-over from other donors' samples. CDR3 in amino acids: CASSQGRQETQYF. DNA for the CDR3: TGTGCCAGCAGCCAAGGTCGGCAAGAGACCCAGTACTTC.